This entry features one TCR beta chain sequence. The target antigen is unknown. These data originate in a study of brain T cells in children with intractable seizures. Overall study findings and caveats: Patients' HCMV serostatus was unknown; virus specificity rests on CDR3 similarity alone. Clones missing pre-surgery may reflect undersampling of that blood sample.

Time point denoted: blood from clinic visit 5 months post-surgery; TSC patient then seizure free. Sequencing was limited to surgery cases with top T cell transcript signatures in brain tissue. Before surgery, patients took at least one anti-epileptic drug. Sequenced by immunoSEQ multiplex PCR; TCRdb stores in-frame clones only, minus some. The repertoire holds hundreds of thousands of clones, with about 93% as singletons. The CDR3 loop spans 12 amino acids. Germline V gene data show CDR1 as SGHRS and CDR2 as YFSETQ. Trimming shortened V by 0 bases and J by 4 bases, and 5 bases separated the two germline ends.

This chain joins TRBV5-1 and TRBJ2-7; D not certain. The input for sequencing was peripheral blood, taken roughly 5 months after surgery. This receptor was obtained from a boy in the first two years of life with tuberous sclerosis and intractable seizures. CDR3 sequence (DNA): TGCGCCAGCAGCTTGGACTATTACGAGCAGTACTTC. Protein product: CASSLDYYEQYF.